These 25 T cell receptor beta chains came from one sample sequenced in a study of cytomegalovirus exposure and HLA in healthy donors. Sequenced by immunoSEQ multiplex PCR; TCRdb stores in-frame clones only, minus some. The table includes hundreds of thousands of clones, over 80% detected once. Sequenced material: PBMCs. The receptor set was obtained from a woman aged 25 to 39 in good health and CMV-seropositive.

This chain joins TRBV5-1 and TRBJ2-2, with unresolved D. The CDR3 length is 11 residues. The V end was cut by 2 bases, the J end by 7 bases, with 3 bases between. CDR1 and CDR2 (germline): SGHRS, YFSETQ. CDR3: CASSFGGELFF. DNA for the CDR3: TGCGCCAGCAGCTTTGGCGGGGAGCTGTTTTTT.

This chain connects TRBV6-5 to TRBJ1-3; no reliable D call. In germline, CDR1 is MNHEY, CDR2 SVGAGI. Trimming shortened V by 5 bases and J by 8 bases, and 13 bases separated the two germline ends. The CDR3 contains 13 residues. DNA of the CDR3: TGTGCCAGCAGTCTCCCGGCGCTGGACACCATATATTTT. This sequence encodes CASSLPALDTIYF.

Note on this clone: This probably arose from a read error, given a far larger clone one base away. CDR3 bases: TGTGCCAGCAGTGAATGGCCTGAAGCTTTCTTT. Translating gives CASSEWPEAFF. The rearrangement links TRBV2 to TRBJ1-1; D is unresolved. Trimming removed 2 bases from V and 6 bases from J, with 4 bases in between. The CDR3 has 11 residues. Germline V gene sequence: CDR1 SNHLY, CDR2 FYNNEI.

This chain joins TRBV9 and TRBJ1-1; TRBD1 agrees at 10 bases. The germline CDR1 and CDR2 sequences are SGDLS and YYNGEE. This CDR3 contains 16 residues. J was trimmed by 1 base and V by 0 bases; bases with no gene match: 3. CDR3 sequence (DNA): TGTGCCAGCAGCGTAGGGGACAGGGGTTCGAACACTGAAGCTTTCTTT. Residues: CASSVGDRGSNTEAFF.

The V and J genes are TRBV29-1 and TRBJ1-3; D possibly corresponds to TRBD1 (5 bases). The germline gives CDR1 SQVTM, CDR2 ANQGSEA. V lost 2 bases and J 0 bases, leaving 14 bases between the germline ends. The CDR3 has 16 amino acids. The DNA of the CDR3 is TGCAGCGTTGAACTACTTCACAGGAGCTCTGGAAACACCATATATTTT. Translation gives CSVELLHRSSGNTIYF.

The genes are TRBV15 and TRBJ1-5; no clear D gene. Trimming shortened V by 0 bases and J by 10 bases, and 16 bases separated the two germline ends. This CDR3 has 15 amino acids. The germline gives CDR1 LNHNV, CDR2 YYDKDF (reference sequence). Here the CDR3 reads CATSRDLGTSRPQHF. As DNA, the CDR3 is TGTGCCACCAGCAGAGATCTGGGTACATCACGACCCCAGCATTTT.

The J gene is TRBJ1-5, the V gene TRBV25-1; D is ambiguous. Germline V CDR1 and CDR2: MGHDK, SYGVNS. The V and J ends lost 5 bases and 1 base respectively, with 9 bases between them. This CDR3 has 14 amino acids. In DNA, the CDR3 is TGTGCCAGCAGTACGATGGACAGCAATCAGCCCCAGCATTTT. Protein: CASSTMDSNQPQHF.

The gene calls are TRBV7-2 and TRBJ1-2; perhaps TRBD1 as D (5 bases). CDR1 is SGHTA, CDR2 FQGNSA, per germline. The CDR3 contains 16 residues. V gave up 5 bases and J gave up 4 bases, with 20 bases separating them. This CDR3 is CASSPQNSGGAYGYTF. The CDR3 DNA reads as TGTGCCAGCAGCCCACAAAACTCGGGGGGTGCCTATGGCTACACCTTC.

This clone was recorded a few times. CDR3 protein: CASSWARNTEAFF. CDR3 in DNA: TGTGCCAGCAGTTGGGCAAGGAACACTGAAGCTTTCTTT. J is TRBJ1-1 and V is TRBV28; D not resolved. The germline gives CDR1 MDHEN, CDR2 SYDVKM. The CDR3 totals 13 residues. The ends were cut back, 4 bases at V and 1 base at J, with 7 bases in the middle.

This clone has more than one count but fewer than ten. The chain joins TRBV5-8 to TRBJ1-3; 10 nucleotides agree with TRBD1. The germline V gene has CDR1 SGHTS and CDR2 YDEGEE. The CDR3 consists of 16 residues. The ends lost 4 bases at V and 3 bases at J; junction bases unmatched: 7. CDR3: CASSRTGTGDGNTIYF. In DNA, the CDR3 is TGTGCCAGCAGCCGTACCGGGACAGGGGATGGAAACACCATATATTTT.

This chain joins TRBV30 and TRBJ2-3, with 8 bases lining up with TRBD2. Looked up from germline, CDR1 is GTSNPN and CDR2 is SVGIG (reference sequence). This CDR3 contains 14 residues. V shed 3 bases and J 2 bases; nucleotides not matched to a gene: 4. CDR3 sequence reads: CAWRAGGVTDTQYF. The CDR3 nucleotides are TGTGCCTGGAGGGCCGGGGGGGTCACAGATACGCAGTATTTT.

As to this clone: At one boundary the junction diverges from the germline segment, which might be a read error. The V call is TRBV27, the J call TRBJ2-5, with D unresolved. Germline CDR1 and CDR2: MNHEY and SMNVEV (reference sequence). CDR3 size: 13 residues. In DNA, the CDR3 is TGTGCCAGCAGTTTATCTTCTTCTCCCCACTACAACTTC. Its translation is CASSLSSSPHYNF.

This clone was counted between two and nine times. The chain carries TRBV9 and TRBJ1-2; D remains unclear. Per the germline V gene, CDR1 is SGDLS and CDR2 is YYNGEE. V was shortened by 0 bases and J by 6 bases, with 12 bases between the two germline ends. The CDR3 is 14 residues long. CDR3 nucleotides: TGTGCCAGCAGCGTAGGTTGGCAGCTGAATGGCTACACCTTC. It yields the protein CASSVGWQLNGYTF.

The chain couples TRBV30 to TRBJ1-1; tentatively, D is TRBD1 (5 bases). The CDR3 extends over 13 amino acids. V was shortened by 0 bases and J by 8 bases, with 13 bases between the two germline ends. Germline values: CDR1 GTSNPN, CDR2 SVGIG (reference sequence). The CDR3 reads CAWSVAPGGEAFF. As DNA, the CDR3 is TGTGCCTGGAGTGTGGCACCCGGGGGGGAAGCTTTCTTT.

The chain carries TRBV6-5 and TRBJ1-2; a weak D match, TRBD1 (6 bases). The germline CDR1 and CDR2 sequences are MNHEY and SVGAGI. This CDR3 contains 15 residues. V was shortened by 6 bases and J by 1 base, with 15 bases between the two germline ends. CDR3 residues: CASSSQGWGNYGYTF. For the CDR3, the DNA is TGTGCCAGCAGCTCACAGGGATGGGGTAACTATGGCTACACCTTC.

The chain has TRBV6-6 and TRBJ1-5; D possibly corresponds to TRBD1 (5 bases). The ends were cut back, 5 bases at V and 3 bases at J, with 14 bases in the middle. Germline V gene lookup returns CDR1 MNHNY and CDR2 SVGAGI (reference sequence). The CDR3 has 15 residues. Written as DNA, the CDR3 is TGTGCCAGCAGTGTGGTGAGGGGCGACAATCAGCCCCAGCATTTT. This encodes CASSVVRGDNQPQHF.

The V call is TRBV5-6, the J call TRBJ2-7, with 7 bases matching TRBD1. Germline CDR1 and CDR2: SGHDT and YYEEEE. The CDR3 is 15 residues long. V shed 0 bases and J 3 bases; nucleotides not matched to a gene: 6. The CDR3: CASSLVSGGGYEQYF. In DNA, the CDR3 is TGTGCCAGCAGCTTGGTTTCAGGGGGTGGCTACGAGCAGTACTTC.

J is TRBJ2-4 and V is TRBV29-1, with no clear D. This CDR3 has 14 residues. The V and J ends lost 0 bases and 0 bases respectively, with 6 bases between them. The germline V gene encodes CDR1 SQVTM and CDR2 ANQGSEA. CDR3 loop: CSVEDLKAKNIQYF. DNA for the CDR3: TGCAGCGTTGAAGATCTGAAAGCCAAAAACATTCAGTACTTC.

CDR3 amino acids: CASSLSKPGDTDTQYF. The CDR3 bases are TGTGCCAGCAGTTTGTCAAAACCGGGGGACACAGATACGCAGTATTTT. The chain carries TRBV27 and TRBJ2-3; D is perhaps TRBD2 (6 bases). The CDR3 spans 16 residues. Trimming removed 3 bases at V and 2 bases at J, with 15 bases between. Germline V gene sequence: CDR1 MNHEY, CDR2 SMNVEV (reference sequence).

J is TRBJ2-7 and V is TRBV28, with D hard to call. V lost 5 bases and J 0 bases, leaving 20 bases between the germline ends. The CDR3 sequence is 17 residues long. CDR1 MDHEN and CDR2 SYDVKM come from the germline V gene. The CDR3: CASSPRRSHRNSYEQYF. Written as DNA, the CDR3 is TGTGCCAGCAGTCCAAGAAGGTCACACCGAAACTCCTACGAGCAGTACTTC.

The chain links TRBV6-5 to TRBJ2-1; 12 nucleotides line up with TRBD1. Germline lookup yields CDR1 MNHEY and CDR2 SVGAGI. The junction had 6 bases not matched to a gene; V was cut back by 2 bases and J by 10 bases. This CDR3 has 15 amino acids. As DNA, the CDR3 is TGTGCCAGCAGTTACGTGGGACAGGGGGCAAGGGAGCAGTTCTTC. This gives the protein CASSYVGQGAREQFF.

The chain links TRBV4-3 to TRBJ1-1; maybe TRBD1 (6 bases). Trimming removed 1 base at V and 0 bases at J, with 6 bases between. The CDR3 has 14 residues. Germline V lookup: CDR1 LGHNA, CDR2 YSLEER. Here the CDR3 reads CASSQGTVNTEAFF. Written as DNA, the CDR3 is TGCGCCAGCAGCCAAGGGACAGTGAACACTGAAGCTTTCTTT.

This sequence joins TRBV6-5 and TRBJ2-7, with 8 positions matching TRBD1. The CDR3 is 15 residues long. V lost 2 bases to trimming and J lost 2 bases; unmatched junction nucleotides: 5. Germline lookup yields CDR1 MNHEY and CDR2 SVGAGI. CDR3 sequence reads: CASSYQPGGTYEQYF. The CDR3 coding sequence is TGTGCCAGCAGTTACCAACCAGGGGGCACCTACGAGCAGTACTTC.

The chain carries TRBV27 and TRBJ1-1; D call uncertain. This CDR3 contains 14 residues. The germline V gene has CDR1 MNHEY and CDR2 SMNVEV (reference sequence). V was pared by 7 bases and J by 0 bases, with 12 bases between. The CDR3 DNA is TGTGCCAGCACCTCTGAACGCGTGAACACTGAAGCTTTCTTT. Its protein product is CASTSERVNTEAFF.

The V and J genes are TRBV30 and TRBJ2-1; 11 nucleotides line up with TRBD2. The V and J ends lost 5 bases and 5 bases, in that order; junction bases with no gene match: 8. Germline V gene sequence: CDR1 GTSNPN, CDR2 SVGIG (reference sequence). The CDR3 is 15 amino acids. The CDR3 loop is CAWDPGLAANNEQFF. The CDR3 DNA is TGTGCCTGGGATCCGGGACTAGCGGCAAACAATGAGCAGTTCTTC.